A single sample is the source of the 24 T cell receptor beta chains below, sequenced in a study of identical twins. TCRdb re-analysed the 5' RACE reads in MiXCR, keeping a single row per CDR3 protein. The sample records approximately 890,000 distinct CDR3 sequences, roughly 12% being singletons. These same data were also listed under a study on yellow fever vaccine responses in identical twins.

Material: PBMCs. These receptors were collected from a woman between 18 and 30 years old in good health.

V is TRBV2 and J is TRBJ2-7; tentative D call: TRBD2 (6 bases). CDR1 is SNHLY and CDR2 is FYNNEI in the germline V gene. V lost 10 bases, J lost 1 base, and 14 bases lay in between. The CDR3 loop spans 13 amino acids. The CDR3 coding sequence is TGTGCCAACAGCCGGGACTCGTCCTACGAGCAGTACTTC. Translated, it gives CANSRDSSYEQYF.

This clonotype was seen more than once but under ten times. CDR3 amino acids: CSANGQNNEKLFF. The CDR3 DNA follows: TGCAGTGCTAACGGACAGAACAATGAAAAACTGTTTTTT. V usage is TRBV20-1 and J usage is TRBJ1-4, with a possible D match to TRBD1 (6 bases). CDR1 is DFQATT and CDR2 is SNEGSKA in the germline V gene (reference sequence). The CDR3 is 13 residues long. V lost 4 bases and J lost 5, with 11 bases in between.

This clonotype has more than one count but fewer than ten. The chain is built from TRBV28 and TRBJ2-3; no clear D. The CDR3 has 15 amino acids. Trimming pared 3 bases from V and 2 bases from J, leaving 12 bases between. Per the germline V gene, CDR1 is MDHEN and CDR2 is SYDVKM. The CDR3 DNA reads TGTGCCAGCAGTTTTAGATCTTTGACCACAGATACGCAGTATTTT. This encodes CASSFRSLTTDTQYF.

The V call is TRBV6-6, the J call TRBJ2-1; D is undetermined. This CDR3 is built from 13 residues. Per the germline V gene, CDR1 is MNHNY and CDR2 is SVGAGI (reference sequence). V lost 3 bases, J lost 4 bases, and 7 bases lay in between. In nucleotides, the CDR3 is TGTGCCAGCAGTTATGTAGTTTACAATGAGCAGTTCTTC. Its translation is CASSYVVYNEQFF.

The chain combines TRBV9 with TRBJ2-3, with D unresolved. V lost 6 bases, J lost 3 bases, and 14 bases lay in between. CDR3 size: 14 residues. The germline gives CDR1 SGDLS, CDR2 YYNGEE. The CDR3 here is CASTSSSPTDTQYF. Here the CDR3 DNA reads TGTGCCAGCACCAGTTCCTCCCCGACAGATACGCAGTATTTT.

This clonotype has only a few counts. This chain joins TRBV5-1 and TRBJ2-7; the match to TRBD1 covers 7 bases. V trimming: 7 bases; J trimming: 0 bases; junction bases outside the gene matches: 10. From germline, CDR1 is SGHRS and CDR2 YFSETQ. This CDR3 is 15 amino acids long. CDR3 protein: CASGQPGQNSYEQYV. The CDR3, as DNA: TGCGCCAGCGGTCAACCGGGACAGAACTCCTACGAGCAGTACGTC.

This sequence joins TRBV6-2 or TRBV6-3 and TRBJ2-5; D might be TRBD1 or TRBD2, each matching 6 bases. The V gene's germline CDR1 is MNHEY and CDR2 SVGEGT. V lost 5 bases and J lost 5, with 24 bases in between. The CDR3 is 17 residues long. CDR3 amino acids: CASSKYGTQRGRETQYF. In DNA, the CDR3 is TGTGCCAGCAGTAAATACGGGACTCAAAGGGGGAGGGAGACCCAGTACTTC.

This clonotype turned up a few times. Possible read error: a much larger clone is one base away. The chain recombines TRBV24-1 with TRBJ2-1, with 10 positions matching TRBD2. The CDR3 is made up of 15 amino acids. Trimming at V came to 7 bases and at J to 0 bases, leaving 2 bases not matched to a gene. CDR1 is KGHDR and CDR2 is SFDVKD in the germline V gene. The CDR3 loop reads CATSPSGSSYNEQFF. In nucleotides, the CDR3 is TGTGCCACCAGCCCTAGCGGGAGCTCCTACAATGAGCAGTTCTTC.

This chain uses TRBV5-5 with TRBJ2-3; the D gene is possibly TRBD1 (6 bases). Germline values: CDR1 SGHKS, CDR2 YYEKEE (reference sequence). The CDR3 has 14 amino acids. The V end was cut by 3 bases, the J end by 4 bases, with 12 bases between. The CDR3 bases are TGTGCCAGCAGCTACTTACAGGGAGCAGATACGCAGTATTTT. It translates to CASSYLQGADTQYF. Variable domain in full (rest from reference TRBV5-5 and TRBJ2-3): DAGVTQSPTHLIKTRGQQVTLRCSPISGHKSVSWYQQVLGQGPQFIFQYYEKEERGRGNFPDRFSARQFPNYSSELNVNALLLGDSALYLCASSYLQGADTQYFGPGTRLTVL.

This clonotype was observed a handful of times. V usage is TRBV29-1 and J usage is TRBJ2-3; 8 bases line up with TRBD1. CDR1 is SQVTM and CDR2 is ANQGSEA in the germline V gene. CDR3 length: 12 amino acids. The junction had 3 bases not matched to a gene; V was cut back by 7 bases and J by 3 bases. The CDR3 region is CSGGQGTDTQYF. In DNA, the CDR3 is TGCAGCGGTGGACAGGGAACAGATACGCAGTATTTT.

This clonotype was recorded many times. The gene calls are TRBV29-1 and TRBJ2-1, with 7 bases lining up with TRBD1. The germline V gene has CDR1 SQVTM and CDR2 ANQGSEA. CDR3 length: 13 amino acids. Losses at the gene ends were 6 bases for V and 4 bases for J; bases not matched to a gene: 6. DNA of the CDR3: TGCAGCGTCAGGGACAGACAATACAATGAGCAGTTCTTC. It encodes CSVRDRQYNEQFF.

This chain joins TRBV19 and TRBJ1-2; D might be TRBD1 (6 bases). CDR3 length equals 14 residues. Germline assignment: CDR1 LNHDA and CDR2 SQIVND (reference sequence). V gave up 5 bases and J gave up 1 base, with 11 bases separating them. CDR3 protein: CASSVQGLNYGYTF. DNA of the CDR3: TGTGCCAGTAGTGTTCAGGGGCTTAACTATGGCTACACCTTC.

Only a few counts were recorded for this clonotype. The rearrangement uses TRBV29-1 and TRBJ2-1; perhaps TRBD2 as D (5 bases). The CDR3 length is 14 residues. The germline CDR1 and CDR2 sequences are SQVTM and ANQGSEA. CDR3 residues: CRPKGDYSYNEQFF. DNA of the CDR3: TGCAGACCCAAGGGTGACTACTCCTACAATGAGCAGTTCTTC.

Only a few counts were recorded for this clonotype. The chain combines TRBV27 with TRBJ1-1; D possibly corresponds to TRBD1 (6 bases). Per germline, CDR1 MNHEY and CDR2 SMNVEV (reference sequence). This CDR3 is 14 amino acids long. Trimming took 5 bases from V and 0 from J, leaving 10 bases between them. The CDR3 here is CASSIDRLNTEAFF. In nucleotides, the CDR3 is TGTGCCAGCAGTATAGACAGGTTGAACACTGAAGCTTTCTTT.

The chain is built from TRBV7-9 and TRBJ2-3; weak D call: TRBD2 (6 bases). Trimming removed 1 base from V and 8 bases from J, with 19 bases in between. CDR3 length: 16 amino acids. CDR1 is SEHNR, CDR2 FQNEAQ, per germline (reference sequence). The CDR3 DNA sequence: TGTGCCAGCAGCTTAGTAACTAGCCAAGGCCACGTTACGCAGTATTTT. As protein: CASSLVTSQGHVTQYF. Full variable domain (outside the CDR3, taken from reference TRBV7-9 and TRBJ2-3): DTGVSQNPRHKITKRGQNVTFRCDPISEHNRLYWYRQTLGQGPEFLTYFQNEAQLEKSRLLSDRFSAERPKGSFSTLEIQRTEQGDSAMYLCASSLVTSQGHVTQYFGPGTRLTVL.

This clonotype was recorded many times. CDR3 residues: CASSRGTGLGNTEAFF. Written as DNA, the CDR3 is TGTGCCAGCAGCCGCGGGACAGGGCTAGGGAACACTGAAGCTTTCTTT. The chain recombines TRBV5-7 with TRBJ1-1, with 9 bases aligning to TRBD1. TRBV5-7 belongs to the ORF category, with a function that is uncertain. J gave up 1 base and V 4 bases, and 8 bases lay outside the gene matches. The length of the CDR3 is 16 residues.

The sample holds many counts of this clonotype. The V call is TRBV24-1, the J call TRBJ2-1, with D uncertain. V lost 5 bases and J 9 bases, leaving 4 bases between the germline ends. Germline V lookup: CDR1 KGHDR, CDR2 SFDVKD. This CDR3 is built from 10 residues. CDR3 nucleotide sequence: TGTGCCACCAGTGGGGGTGAGCAGTTCTTC. As protein: CATSGGEQFF.

This clonotype was observed many times. The rearrangement joins TRBV12-3 or TRBV12-4 to TRBJ2-5; D is undetermined. Trimming took 1 base from V and 5 from J, leaving 8 bases between them. There are 13 residues in the CDR3. CDR3 residues: CASSLGQLETQYF. Here the CDR3 DNA reads TGTGCCAGCAGTTTAGGGCAGCTGGAGACCCAGTACTTC.

This sequence joins TRBV11-2 and TRBJ2-1; D might be TRBD1 (6 bases). Trimming left V 4 bases short and J 5 bases short, with 12 bases between. This CDR3 has 14 residues. Germline lookup yields CDR1 SGHAT and CDR2 FQNNGV. CDR3 in DNA: TGTGCCAGCAGCTCGAGGACAGTAAACAATGAGCAGTTCTTC. This encodes CASSSRTVNNEQFF.

Points on this clonotype: A much larger clone sits a single nucleotide away, making a read error possible. This chain uses TRBV20-1 with TRBJ2-1, with 12 positions matching TRBD2. Per germline, CDR1 DFQATT and CDR2 SNEGSKA (reference sequence). The CDR3 is made up of 15 amino acids. The CDR3 sequence is CCARDLAGGYNEQFF. CDR3 in DNA: TGCTGTGCTAGAGATCTAGCGGGAGGGTACAATGAGCAGTTCTTC.

This clonotype has just a few counts. The V gene is TRBV12-3 or TRBV12-4, the J gene TRBJ1-2, with D maybe TRBD1 (5 bases). The V and J ends lost 7 bases and 4 bases respectively, with 19 bases between them. The CDR3 covers 15 residues. CDR3 sequence reads: CASKLGEVGLYGYTF. The CDR3, as DNA: TGTGCCAGCAAGTTGGGGGAAGTGGGGCTCTATGGCTACACCTTC.

This clonotype was observed a handful of times. The chain joins TRBV5-1 to TRBJ2-3, with unresolved D. This CDR3 comprises 15 residues. Trimming took off 4 bases at V and 0 bases at J, with 12 bases between the two ends. Germline lookup yields CDR1 SGHRS and CDR2 YFSETQ. The CDR3 nucleotides are TGCGCCAGCAGCCATTTAGAATCTAGCACAGATACGCAGTATTTT. It specifies CASSHLESSTDTQYF.

In its sample, this clonotype was seen once. This rearrangement joins TRBV7-9 to TRBJ2-3, with 7 bases fitting TRBD1. The CDR3 loop spans 15 amino acids. V lost 5 bases, J lost 1 base, and 6 bases stayed unmatched. Per the germline V gene, CDR1 is SEHNR and CDR2 is FQNEAQ (reference sequence). The CDR3 nucleotides are TGTGCCAGCAGCCGACAGGGTTGGGGCACAGATACGCAGTATTTT. As protein: CASSRQGWGTDTQYF.

This clonotype came up a few times. V usage is TRBV11-1 and J usage is TRBJ2-1, with a tentative D call TRBD1 (5 bases). V was shortened by 5 bases and J by 4 bases, with 24 bases between the two germline ends. Germline V gives CDR1 SGHAT, CDR2 FQDESV (reference sequence). The CDR3 spans 18 residues. CDR3 in amino acids: CASSPKKLTDQLYNEQFF. The CDR3 bases are TGTGCCAGCAGCCCTAAAAAACTGACAGACCAATTATACAATGAGCAGTTCTTC.